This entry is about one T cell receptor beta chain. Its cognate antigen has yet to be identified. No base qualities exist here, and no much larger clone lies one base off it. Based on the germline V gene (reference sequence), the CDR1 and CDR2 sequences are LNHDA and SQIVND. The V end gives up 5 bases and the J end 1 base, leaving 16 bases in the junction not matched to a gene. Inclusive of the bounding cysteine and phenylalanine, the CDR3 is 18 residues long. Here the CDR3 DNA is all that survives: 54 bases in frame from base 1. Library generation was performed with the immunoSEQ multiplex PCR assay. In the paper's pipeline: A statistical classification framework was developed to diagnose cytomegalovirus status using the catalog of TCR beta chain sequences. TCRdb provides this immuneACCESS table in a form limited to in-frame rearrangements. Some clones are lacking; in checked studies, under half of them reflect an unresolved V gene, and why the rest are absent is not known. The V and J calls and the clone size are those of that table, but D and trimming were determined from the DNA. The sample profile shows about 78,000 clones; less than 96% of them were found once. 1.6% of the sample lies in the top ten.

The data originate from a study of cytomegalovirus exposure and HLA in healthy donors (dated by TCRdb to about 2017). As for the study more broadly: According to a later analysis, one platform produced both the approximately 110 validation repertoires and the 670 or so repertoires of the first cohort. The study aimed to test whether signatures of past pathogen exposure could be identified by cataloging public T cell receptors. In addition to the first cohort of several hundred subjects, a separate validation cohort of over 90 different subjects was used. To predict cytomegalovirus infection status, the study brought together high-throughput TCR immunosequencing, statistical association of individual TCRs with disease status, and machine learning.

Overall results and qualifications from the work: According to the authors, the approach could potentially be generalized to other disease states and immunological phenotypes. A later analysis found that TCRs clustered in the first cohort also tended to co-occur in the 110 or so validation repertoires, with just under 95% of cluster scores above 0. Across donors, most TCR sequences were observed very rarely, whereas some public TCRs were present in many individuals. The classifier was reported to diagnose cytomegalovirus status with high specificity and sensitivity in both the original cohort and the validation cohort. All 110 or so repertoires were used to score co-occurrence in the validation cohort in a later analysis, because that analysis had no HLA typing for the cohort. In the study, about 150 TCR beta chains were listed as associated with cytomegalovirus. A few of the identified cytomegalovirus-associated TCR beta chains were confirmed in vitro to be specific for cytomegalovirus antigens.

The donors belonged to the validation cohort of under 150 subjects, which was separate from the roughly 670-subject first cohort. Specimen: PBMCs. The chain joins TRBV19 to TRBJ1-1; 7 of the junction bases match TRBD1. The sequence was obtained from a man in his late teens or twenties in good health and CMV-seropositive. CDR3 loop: CASSSSLLGGPRNTEAFF. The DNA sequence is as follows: TGTGCCAGTAGTTCATCACTTCTAGGGGGCCCTAGGAACACTGAAGCTTTCTTT. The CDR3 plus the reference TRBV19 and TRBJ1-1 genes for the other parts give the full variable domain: DGGITQSPKYLFRKEGQNVTLSCEQNLNHDAMYWYRQDPGQGLRLIYYSQIVNDFQKGDIAEGYSVSREKKESFPLTVTSAQKNPTAFYLCASSSSLLGGPRNTEAFFGQGTRLTVV.